Each of the 11 T cell receptor beta chains below was sequenced from the same sample in a study of Ad26.COV2.S vaccination and SARS-CoV-2 variants. Libraries were prepared by immunoSEQ multiplex PCR; TCRdb keeps only in-frame clonotypes and omits some of them. This sample has 300,000 to 400,000 clones, with about 90% found just once. The specimen was peripheral blood, collected after recovery from COVID-19. The receptors here all came from a human donor who had recovered from COVID-19.

The table lists this clone with a few counts. The V and J genes are TRBV20-1 and TRBJ1-5; a possible D gene is TRBD1 (5 bases). CDR1 and CDR2 from the germline V gene are DFQATT and SNEGSKA (reference sequence). Trimming removed 1 base at V and 8 bases at J, with 6 bases between. The CDR3 runs 11 residues. The CDR3 region has the DNA TGCAGTGCTAGAGCGGGGGAGCCCCAGCATTTT. Its protein is CSARAGEPQHF.

The chain carries TRBV6-2 or TRBV6-3 and TRBJ2-3, with TRBD2 matching 11 bases. The V segment lost 5 bases and the J segment 9 bases; nucleotides outside the gene matches: 4. The CDR3 is 13 amino acids. CDR1 is MNHEY, CDR2 SVGEGT, per germline. CDR3 amino acids: CASSLAGGNTQYF. DNA of the CDR3: TGTGCCAGCAGTCTAGCGGGGGGTAACACGCAGTATTTT.

The chain links TRBV4-1 to TRBJ1-3; D not resolved. The CDR3 consists of 19 residues. V lost 0 bases, J lost 4 bases, and 22 bases lay in between. CDR1 is MGHRA and CDR2 is YSYEKL in the germline V gene. CDR3 residues: CASSQDVERWSWFGNTIYF. CDR3 coding DNA: TGCGCCAGCAGCCAAGATGTCGAGAGGTGGTCATGGTTCGGAAACACCATATATTTT.

Only one count was recorded for this clone. The V call is TRBV25-1, the J call TRBJ2-7; D remains ambiguous. Trimming removed 1 base at V and 7 bases at J, with 5 bases between. Per germline, CDR1 MGHDK and CDR2 SYGVNS. The CDR3 has 11 amino acids. The CDR3 DNA is TGTGCCAGCAGTGAATGGCATGAGCAGTACTTC. It yields the protein CASSEWHEQYF.

The chain carries TRBV6-5 and TRBJ1-1; D remains unclear. In germline, CDR1 is MNHEY, CDR2 SVGAGI. The CDR3 loop spans 14 amino acids. Trimming removed 2 bases at V and 6 bases at J, with 13 bases between. Written as DNA, the CDR3 is TGTGCCAGCAGTTACCTAGGCGGCCTCTCTGAAGCTTTCTTT. Translated, it gives CASSYLGGLSEAFF.

The chain links TRBV7-3 to TRBJ2-5; 10 bases map to TRBD2. CDR3 length equals 14 residues. V shed 5 bases and J 4 bases; nucleotides not matched to a gene: 4. Germline V gene lookup returns CDR1 SGHTA and CDR2 FQGTGA. As DNA, the CDR3 is TGTGCCAGCAGCCACGGACTAGCGGCAGAGACCCAGTACTTC. Translating it yields CASSHGLAAETQYF.

The chain is built from TRBV3-1 (or the pseudogene TRBV3-2) and TRBJ2-1, with D possibly matching TRBD2 (6 bases). CDR3 length equals 17 residues. CDR1 and CDR2 from the germline V gene are LGHDT and YNNKEL (reference sequence). The V gene lost 1 base and the J gene lost 3 bases, with 16 bases spanning the gap. The CDR3 DNA reads TGTGCCAGCAGCCAAGCGGCTCGGGGGTCTTTCTACAATGAGCAGTTCTTC. This gives the protein CASSQAARGSFYNEQFF.

J is TRBJ2-1 and V is TRBV6-5, with D tentatively TRBD1 (6 bases). CDR3 length: 14 residues. CDR1 is MNHEY and CDR2 is SVGAGI in the germline V gene. V was shortened by 8 bases and J by 3 bases, with 14 bases between the two germline ends. The CDR3 reads CASVRGRGYNEQFF. The CDR3 DNA reads TGTGCCAGCGTCAGAGGCAGGGGCTACAATGAGCAGTTCTTC.

The chain combines TRBV2 with TRBJ1-4, with D unclear. This CDR3 is 14 amino acids long. The germline gives CDR1 SNHLY, CDR2 FYNNEI. V lost 6 bases and J 5 bases, leaving 13 bases between the germline ends. For the CDR3, the DNA is TGTGCCAGCAGCCCATACGCCGGGAATGAAAAACTGTTTTTT. This codes for CASSPYAGNEKLFF.

In its sample, this clone was seen a few times. The V call is TRBV4-2, the J call TRBJ1-3, with a weak D call TRBD1 (6 bases). Germline assignment: CDR1 LGHNA and CDR2 YNFKEQ. Trimming cost V 2 bases and J 2 bases, with 22 bases left between them. This CDR3 contains 19 residues. CDR3 coding DNA: TGTGCCAGCAGCCAAAGATTGGGTACAACAGGGCTCCCTGGAAACACCATATATTTT. It yields the protein CASSQRLGTTGLPGNTIYF.

The V call is TRBV5-6, the J call TRBJ2-5; D call uncertain. Per germline, CDR1 SGHDT and CDR2 YYEEEE. Between the trimmed V and J ends, which lost 4 bases and 0 bases, there was a span of 10 bases. CDR3 length: 14 residues. Written as DNA, the CDR3 is TGTGCCAGCAGCCTACTCGCGTACCAAGAGACCCAGTACTTC. Translation: CASSLLAYQETQYF.